The text below deals with one T cell receptor (beta chain). The antigen remains unidentified. At one end, the junction sequence differs from germline, possibly due to a read error. The input was about 490 ng total RNA; TCR beta cDNA was made from it with a constant-region primer. Amplification in three nested multiplex PCR rounds with slightly modified ARM-PCR gave rise to TCR beta libraries. TRBV1-TRBV30 forward primers paired with a C-beta reverse primer were used in the first two PCR rounds, which ran about 11 cycles each. One entry per CDR3 protein results from TCRdb running MiXCR on the multiplex PCR reads. The repertoire holds roughly 48,000 distinct CDR3 sequences, with about three quarters as singletons. These data originate in a study of tumor-infiltrating lymphocytes in primary liver carcinoma. Study-wide context: Men as well as women, aged 30 to 69 years, made up the patients. Samples had roughly 3.65 to 8 million productive TCRbeta reads, comparable between tissue types. Study results and caveats: Tumor-adjacent and tumor-blood pairs shared a smaller degree of overlap than tumor region pairs.

Germline CDR1 SGHAT, CDR2 FQDESV (reference sequence). The CDR3 has 17 amino acids. The source material, roughly 18-30 mg of unsorted bulk tissue, was used to co-extract RNA and DNA. Sampling of each tumor involved five separate regions. This TCR was recovered from a middle-aged man with primary liver carcinoma and hepatitis B virus infection. This chain joins TRBV11-1 and TRBJ2-1; 8 bases fit TRBD2. Input material: liver tumor tissue from sampling region 3. Noted subset: tumor region T3, left-lateral pole. CDR3 bases: TGTGCCGGCAGCCTGGGACTAGGGGGAGAAGTTGACAATGGGCAGTTCTTC. As protein: CAGSLGLGGEVDNGQFF.